A selection of T cell receptor beta chains follows, all from one sample in a study of T cell repertoires in cytomegalovirus infection. In TCRdb, the reads were re-called with MiXCR into one record per CDR3 protein. The repertoire has 740,000 or so distinct CDR3 sequences, 35% of them found once; the top ten carry under 3%. Sample: PBMCs. These receptors were collected from a human donor in good health (CMV status not recorded). Some clones in this sample may be carry-over from other donors' samples. Both conserved end residues are part of each CDR3. The order of the fields is V gene, J gene, clone size, D gene, CDR3 protein, CDR3 DNA. D genes are given only for firm matches. Size tells how often a clone was seen (once, few, many) or the class of an expanded clone, and some rows leave it out.

>TRBV4-1|TRBJ2-1|few|TRBD1
CASSQEGGRSQFF
TGCGCCAGCAGCCAAGAAGGGGGCCGATCGCAGTTCTTC
>TRBV19|TRBJ1-4|.|.
CASSSLEKLFF
TGTGCCAGTAGTTCCCTTGAAAAACTGTTTTTT
>TRBV28|TRBJ1-1|many|.
CASSESNTEAFF
TGTGCCAGCTCAGAATCGAACACTGAAGCTTTCTTT
>TRBV28|TRBJ1-6|.|.
CASSPGAQGSPLHF
TGTGCCAGCAGTCCCGGGGCGCAGGGTTCACCCCTCCACTTT
>TRBV20-1|TRBJ2-1|.|.
CSARLLRGSYNEQFF
TGCAGTGCTAGACTCCTTAGAGGGAGCTACAATGAGCAGTTCTTC
>TRBV7-9|TRBJ2-1|.|TRBD2
CARAAASGGGEQFF
TGTGCCCGAGCGGCGGCTAGCGGGGGGGGTGAGCAGTTCTTC
>TRBV5-1|TRBJ2-3|few|.
CASSLQTDTQYF
TGCGCCAGCAGCTTACAGACAGATACGCAGTATTTT
>TRBV2|TRBJ1-4|.|TRBD1
CAGHRGEEKLFF
TGTGCCGGCCACAGGGGTGAAGAAAAGCTGTTTTTT
>TRBV5-6|TRBJ2-3|.|.
CASSRMSDTQYF
TGTGCCAGCAGCCGGATGTCTGATACGCAGTATTTT
>TRBV7-2|TRBJ2-7|few|TRBD1
CASSLDRGLYEQYF
TGTGCCAGCAGCTTAGACAGGGGGCTATACGAGCAGTACTTC
>TRBV19|TRBJ2-7|few|.
CATSTGPQGYEQYF
TGTGCCACTTCAACCGGGCCCCAGGGCTACGAGCAGTACTTC
>TRBV4-1|TRBJ1-3|.|.
CASSQGAQGRFSGNTIYF
TGCGCCAGCAGCCAAGGGGCCCAGGGACGCTTCTCTGGAAACACCATATATTTT
>TRBV5-1|TRBJ1-1|.|.
CASSLVASLGTEAFF
TGCGCCAGCAGCTTGGTAGCCTCGTTGGGCACTGAAGCTTTCTTT
>TRBV20-1|TRBJ1-6|few|TRBD1
CSAITTGGGYNSPLHF
TGCAGTGCCATAACGACAGGGGGCGGCTATAATTCACCCCTCCACTTT
>TRBV25-1|TRBJ2-3|.|.
CASSVTEATDTQYF
TGTGCCAGCAGTGTGACAGAAGCCACAGATACGCAGTATTTT
>TRBV7-2|TRBJ2-7|few|TRBD2
CASSFTSGSRSYEQYF
TGTGCCAGCAGCTTCACTAGCGGGAGTCGGTCCTACGAGCAGTACTTC
>TRBV20-1|TRBJ1-1|once|.
CSARSGTEAFF
TGCAGTGCTAGGTCCGGGACTGAAGCTTTCTTT
>TRBV28|TRBJ2-2|.|.
CASSPTGVFGELFF
TGTGCCAGCAGTCCGACGGGGGTCTTCGGGGAGCTGTTTTTT
>TRBV6-6|TRBJ1-2|many|.
CASSSLGEVGEGYTF
TGTGCCAGCAGTTCCCTCGGGGAGGTGGGAGAAGGCTACACCTTC
>TRBV9|TRBJ2-3|.|.
CASSVGQAVGVIADTQYF
TGTGCCAGCAGCGTAGGACAGGCTGTCGGCGTTATAGCAGATACGCAGTATTTT
>TRBV28|TRBJ2-7|many|TRBD2
CASSPGLAAYEQYF
TGTGCCAGCAGTCCCGGACTAGCGGCCTACGAGCAGTACTTC
>TRBV11-3|TRBJ2-1|few|TRBD2
CASAVGAAGGVHNEQFF
TGTGCCAGCGCGGTGGGGGCGGCGGGAGGGGTCCACAATGAGCAGTTCTTC
>TRBV6-5|TRBJ2-7|few|.
CASRYSRSTAYEQYF
TGTGCCAGCAGGTACTCCAGGTCGACGGCCTACGAGCAGTACTTC
>TRBV7-2|TRBJ2-3|.|TRBD2
CASSDSGRGVDTQYF
TGTGCCAGCAGCGATAGCGGGAGGGGCGTAGATACGCAGTATTTT
>TRBV27|TRBJ1-1|.|TRBD1
CASRIQGANTEAFF
TGTGCCAGCAGGATACAGGGGGCGAACACTGAAGCTTTCTTT
>TRBV5-1|TRBJ2-1|.|.
CASRRQSSYNEQFF
TGCGCCAGCAGGCGGCAGAGCTCCTACAATGAGCAGTTCTTC
>TRBV7-8|TRBJ1-1|many|.
CASSLYEGRTEAFF
TGTGCCAGCAGCTTATATGAGGGGAGGACTGAAGCTTTCTTT
>TRBV7-8|TRBJ1-1|.|.
CVSSPRGVDRNTEAFF
TGTGTCAGCAGCCCTCGGGGGGTTGACAGGAACACTGAAGCTTTCTTT
>TRBV11-2|TRBJ1-1|few|.
CASASFMNTEAFF
TGTGCCAGCGCTAGCTTCATGAACACTGAAGCTTTCTTT
>TRBV7-6|TRBJ1-4|once|TRBD1
CASSWGQSLNEKLFF
TGTGCCAGCAGCTGGGGACAGAGTTTAAATGAAAAACTGTTTTTT
>TRBV25-1|TRBJ2-5|.|.
CASSDARDNLQETQYF
TGTGCCAGCAGTGACGCAAGGGACAACCTTCAAGAGACCCAGTACTTC
>TRBV4-1|TRBJ2-7|.|.
CASSQEFSYYEQYF
TGCGCCAGCAGCCAAGAGTTCTCATATTACGAGCAGTACTTC
>TRBV27|TRBJ2-7|.|.
CASRLEAKGWGSSYEQYF
TGTGCCAGCAGATTAGAGGCGAAGGGTTGGGGGAGCTCCTACGAGCAGTACTTC
>TRBV6-6|TRBJ2-3|.|.
CASSPQGWQYF
TGTGCCAGCAGTCCCCAAGGATGGCAGTATTTT
>TRBV29-1|TRBJ2-1|few|TRBD2
CSGVLPGLAQLEQFF
TGCAGCGGGGTTCTGCCGGGACTAGCGCAACTCGAGCAGTTCTTC
>TRBV5-1|TRBJ1-3|many|.
CASSLEPIDSGNTIYF
TGCGCCAGCAGCTTGGAGCCGATTGACTCTGGAAACACCATATATTTT
>TRBV5-6|TRBJ2-7|few|.
CASSLDRIGTEQYF
TGTGCCAGCAGCTTGGATAGGATAGGGACCGAGCAGTACTTC
>TRBV6-5|TRBJ2-3|few|.
CASSPGPDTQYF
TGTGCCAGCAGCCCAGGGCCAGATACGCAGTATTTT
>TRBV28|TRBJ1-1|.|.
CASSREPAGKTTEAFF
TGTGCCAGCAGTAGGGAGCCGGCAGGGAAGACAACTGAAGCTTTCTTT
>TRBV20-1|TRBJ1-1|few|.
CSSTVGSTGNTEAFF
TGCAGTTCTACTGTCGGTTCGACCGGGAACACTGAAGCTTTCTTT
>TRBV20-1|TRBJ2-7|once|TRBD1
CSARGYHPQGVIGYEQYF
TGCAGTGCTAGGGGGTACCACCCACAGGGGGTTATCGGCTACGAGCAGTACTTC
>TRBV7-2|TRBJ1-6|.|.
CASSLQPGSTYNSPLHF
TGTGCCAGCAGTTTACAGCCGGGGTCAACCTATAATTCACCCCTCCACTTT
>TRBV12-3/TRBV12-4|TRBJ2-3|once|TRBD2
CASSPSELAGADTQYF
TGTGCCAGCAGCCCTTCGGAACTAGCGGGGGCAGATACGCAGTATTTT